This T cell receptor beta chain derives from a study of vaccination and CD4 T cells after COVID-19. Whole-study results and caveats: Median SARS-CoV-2-reactive clonotype numbers went from 21 to 38; this increase was not significant. It was found that, in convalescent patients, 304 of 307 vaccine-specific clones were spike mono-reactive.

CDR1 is LNHDA, CDR2 SQIVND, per germline (reference sequence). This CDR3 spans 13 amino acids. V was shortened by 3 bases and J by 9 bases, with 12 bases between the two germline ends. The Oncomine TCR Beta short-read assay sequenced DNA from cultured CD4+ T cells. TCRdb reprocessed the PCR reads via MiXCR and lists one record per CDR3 protein. The repertoire has 13,000 or so distinct CDR3 sequences, less than 45% of them found once; the top ten carry 7.5% to 9%. As for this clonotype: Its antigen remains unidentified.

Treatment reported: roughly 11-day PBMC culture with coronavirus spike peptide pools or control peptides (ViraFEST assay). Researchers grew the cells for around 10 days and then pulled out CD4+ T cells by negative selection. This TCR derives from a human donor who had recovered from COVID-19. The sample in question was CD4+ T cells from blood, cultured in vitro, obtained after SARS-CoV-2 vaccination. The gene calls are TRBV19 and TRBJ1-5; no clear D. CDR3 sequence: CASSMGILGPQHF. In DNA, the CDR3 is TGTGCCAGTAGTATGGGGATCTTGGGGCCCCAGCATTTT.